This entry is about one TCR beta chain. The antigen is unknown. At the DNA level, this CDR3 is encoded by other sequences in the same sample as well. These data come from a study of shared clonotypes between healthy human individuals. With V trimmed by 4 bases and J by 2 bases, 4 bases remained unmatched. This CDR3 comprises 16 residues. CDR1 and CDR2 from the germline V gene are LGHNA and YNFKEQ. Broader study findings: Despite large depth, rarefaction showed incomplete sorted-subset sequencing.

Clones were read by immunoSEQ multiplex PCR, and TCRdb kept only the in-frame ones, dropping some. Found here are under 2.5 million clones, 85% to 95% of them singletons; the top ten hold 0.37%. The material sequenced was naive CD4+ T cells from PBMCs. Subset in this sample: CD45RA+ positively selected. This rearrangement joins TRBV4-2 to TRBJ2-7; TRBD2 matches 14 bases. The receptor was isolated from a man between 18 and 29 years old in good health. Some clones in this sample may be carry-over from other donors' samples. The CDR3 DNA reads TGTGCCAGCAGCCGACGACTAGCGGGAGGGCCCTACGAGCAGTACTTC. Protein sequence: CASSRRLAGGPYEQYF.